The sequence of this T cell receptor beta chain was determined in a study of shared clonotypes between healthy human individuals. Note on this clone: Its antigen is undetermined.

Naive CD8 isolation took CD45RO-negative cells positively selected for CCR7 and excluded terminally differentiated effector memory CD45RA+ cells. Deep was the level at which the assay was run. Here immunoSEQ multiplex PCR was the method, and the copy in TCRdb shows in-frame clones only, minus some. The sample records about 2.2 million clones, around 93% being singletons. Losses at the gene ends were 3 bases for V and 3 bases for J; bases not matched to a gene: 8. This CDR3 comprises 15 residues. The germline V gene has CDR1 MDHEN and CDR2 SYDVKM. Overall study results and limits: In general, naive subsets displayed greater estimated richness than memory subsets did.

The sample taken for sequencing was naive CD8+ T cells from PBMCs. The receptor was isolated from a young man in good health. Some clones in this sample may be carry-over from other donors' samples. The V gene is TRBV28, the J gene TRBJ2-7; TRBD2 agrees at 7 bases. CDR3 in amino acids: CASSFPRGTDYEQYF. CDR3 nucleotide sequence: TGTGCCAGCAGTTTCCCGCGGGGGACTGACTACGAGCAGTACTTC.